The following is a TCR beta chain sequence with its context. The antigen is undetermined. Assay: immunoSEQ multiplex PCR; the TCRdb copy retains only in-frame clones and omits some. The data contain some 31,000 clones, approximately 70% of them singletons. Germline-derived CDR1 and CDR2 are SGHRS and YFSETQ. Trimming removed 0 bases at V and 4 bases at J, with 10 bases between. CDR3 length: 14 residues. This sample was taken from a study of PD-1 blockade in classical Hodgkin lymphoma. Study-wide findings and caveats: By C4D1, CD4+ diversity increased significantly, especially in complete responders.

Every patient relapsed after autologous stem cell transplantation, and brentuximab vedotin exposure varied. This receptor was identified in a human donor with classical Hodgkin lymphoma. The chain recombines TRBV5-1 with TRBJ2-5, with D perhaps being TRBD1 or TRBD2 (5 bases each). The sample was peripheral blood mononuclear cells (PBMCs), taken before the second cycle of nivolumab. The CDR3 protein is CASSLGGASETQYF. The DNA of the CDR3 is TGCGCCAGCAGCTTGGGAGGGGCGTCAGAGACCCAGTACTTC. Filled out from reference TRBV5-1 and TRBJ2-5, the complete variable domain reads KAGVTQTPRYLIKTRGQQVTLSCSPISGHRSVSWYQQTPGQGLQFLFEYFSETQRNKGNFPGRFSGRQFSNSRSEMNVSTLELGDSALYLCASSLGGASETQYFGPGTRLLVL.